These 13 T cell receptor beta chains were sequenced from one sample in a study of a mutant IDH1 vaccine in newly diagnosed glioma. This table comes from immunoSEQ multiplex PCR, and its TCRdb copy is limited to in-frame clones, with some not included. The table includes 110,000 or so clones, 85% to 90% detected once. Their antigens are not known. Time point in this sample: week 11, during vaccination. Doses of 300 ug of mutant IDH1 20-mer peptide were given with topical imiquimod. The source material was PBMCs, sampled from a glioma patient whose treatment included an IDH1 peptide vaccine. The receptor source for this set is a woman in her fifties or sixties with glioma.

The chain's CDR3 is CATSRDRGGTIYGYTF. The CDR3 bases are TGTGCCACCAGCAGAGATCGGGGAGGGACTATCTATGGCTACACCTTC. The chain has TRBV15 and TRBJ1-2, with D tentatively TRBD1 (5 bases). Germline V CDR1 and CDR2: LNHNV, YYDKDF (reference sequence). The length of the CDR3 is 16 residues. V was pared by 0 bases and J by 4 bases, with 15 bases between.

V is TRBV10-1 and J is TRBJ2-3; D might be TRBD2 (6 bases). The CDR3 contains 13 residues. The germline V gene has CDR1 WNHNN and CDR2 SYGVQD (reference sequence). The V and J ends lost 6 bases and 7 bases respectively, with 14 bases between them. CDR3 amino acids: CASSPGRGYTQYF. CDR3 nucleotide sequence: TGCGCCAGCAGCCCCGGGAGAGGTTATACGCAGTATTTT.

The chain links TRBV11-2 to TRBJ2-1; 10 bases are shared with TRBD2. V shed 6 bases, J shed 7 bases, and the junction held 9 bases outside the gene matches. Per germline, CDR1 SGHAT and CDR2 FQNNGV. The CDR3 length is 15 residues. The CDR3 bases are TGTGCCAGCAGACAAACTAGCGGGATTAGGAATGAGCAGTTCTTC. Protein sequence: CASRQTSGIRNEQFF. Based on the CDR3 plus reference TRBV11-2 and TRBJ2-1, the full variable domain is EAGVAQSPRYKIIEKRQSVAFWCNPISGHATLYWYQQILGQGPKLLIQFQNNGVVDDSQLPKDRFSAERLKGVDSTLKIQPAKLEDSAVYLCASRQTSGIRNEQFFGPGTRLTVL.

The rearrangement uses TRBV7-9 and TRBJ2-7, with a possible D match to TRBD1 (5 bases). In germline, CDR1 is SEHNR, CDR2 FQNEAQ (reference sequence). This CDR3 is built from 14 residues. V was trimmed by 4 bases and J by 4 bases, leaving 14 bases between them. Written as DNA, the CDR3 is TGTGCCAGCAGCTCTCCAGGGAAATGGTACGAGCAGTACTTC. It encodes CASSSPGKWYEQYF. Full variable domain (missing parts from reference TRBV7-9 and TRBJ2-7): DTGVSQNPRHKITKRGQNVTFRCDPISEHNRLYWYRQTLGQGPEFLTYFQNEAQLEKSRLLSDRFSAERPKGSFSTLEIQRTEQGDSAMYLCASSSPGKWYEQYFGPGTRLTVT.

The chain carries TRBV5-1 and TRBJ1-5, with D perhaps matching TRBD1 (5 bases). The CDR3 covers 15 residues. V lost 1 base to trimming and J lost 5 bases, with 13 bases between them. CDR1 and CDR2 from the germline V gene are SGHRS and YFSETQ. This CDR3 is CASSLSGVRDQPQHF. The CDR3 DNA reads TGCGCCAGCAGCTTGTCGGGGGTCCGGGATCAGCCCCAGCATTTT.

The chain combines TRBV19 with TRBJ2-1; 8 positions agree with TRBD2. Unmatched junction bases numbered 12, after V lost 10 bases and J lost 4 bases. The CDR3 contains 15 residues. CDR1 and CDR2 (germline): LNHDA, SQIVND (reference sequence). DNA for the CDR3: TGTGCCACCCTCTCCGGGCTAGCGGGTTACAATGAGCAGTTCTTC. Its translation: CATLSGLAGYNEQFF.

The chain couples TRBV7-3 to TRBJ2-3; tentatively, D is TRBD1 (6 bases). V lost 0 bases, J lost 4 bases, and 8 bases lay in between. CDR1 is SGHTA and CDR2 is FQGTGA in the germline V gene. This CDR3 has 14 residues. CDR3 coding DNA: TGTGCCAGCAGCTTAACGGGGGCCGCAGATACGCAGTATTTT. It codes for CASSLTGAADTQYF. The variable domain in full, completed from reference TRBV7-3 and TRBJ2-3, reads GAGVSQTPSNKVTEKGKYVELRCDPISGHTALYWYRQSLGQGPEFLIYFQGTGAADDSGLPNDRFFAVRPEGSVSTLKIQRTERGDSAVYLCASSLTGAADTQYFGPGTRLTVL.

V is TRBV7-8 and J is TRBJ1-4; D is unresolved. Germline lookup yields CDR1 SGHVS and CDR2 FQNEAQ. Trimming stripped 11 bases from V and 8 bases from J, with 15 bases between. CDR3 length: 12 residues. The CDR3: CASRGRGEKLFF. CDR3 nucleotide sequence: TGTGCCTCCCGAGGACGAGGGGAAAAACTGTTTTTT.

The chain recombines TRBV29-1 with TRBJ2-7; 11 bases are shared with TRBD2. Germline assignment: CDR1 SQVTM and CDR2 ANQGSEA. The V and J ends lost 1 base and 2 bases, in that order; junction bases with no gene match: 13. The CDR3 covers 18 residues. CDR3 sequence reads: CSVEGVASGRPQAYEQYF. The CDR3 nucleotides read TGCAGCGTTGAAGGGGTCGCTAGCGGGAGGCCCCAAGCCTACGAGCAGTACTTC.

The chain carries TRBV27 and TRBJ2-2; the D is unclear. The germline V and J ends were trimmed by 0 bases and 3 bases, with 8 bases remaining between them. The CDR3 is made up of 15 amino acids. Per the germline V gene, CDR1 is MNHEY and CDR2 is SMNVEV (reference sequence). In nucleotides, the CDR3 is TGTGCCAGCAGTTTATCGTACCGAGACACCGGGGAGCTGTTTTTT. Translated, it gives CASSLSYRDTGELFF.

The rearrangement uses TRBV2 and TRBJ1-1; 10 bases are a match to TRBD1. The germline V gene has CDR1 SNHLY and CDR2 FYNNEI. The CDR3 runs to 14 residues. J gave up 1 base and V 6 bases, and 2 bases lay outside the gene matches. CDR3 sequence: CASRWTGGNTEAFF. The CDR3 nucleotides are TGTGCCAGCAGATGGACAGGGGGGAACACTGAAGCTTTCTTT.

The rearrangement links TRBV5-1 to TRBJ2-1, with 12 bases fitting TRBD2. The germline gives CDR1 SGHRS, CDR2 YFSETQ. V shed 2 bases and J 1 base; nucleotides not matched to a gene: 7. This CDR3 spans 18 amino acids. The CDR3 reads CASSFTSGRIRSYNEQFF. The CDR3 bases are TGCGCCAGCAGCTTCACTAGCGGGAGGATTAGATCCTACAATGAGCAGTTCTTC.

CDR3: CASSSRTSGDYEQYF. As DNA, the CDR3 is TGTGCCAGCAGCTCCAGGACTAGCGGAGACTACGAGCAGTACTTC. The chain links TRBV5-6 to TRBJ2-5; 10 positions agree with TRBD2. The DNA matches TRBJ2-7 better at its end, which makes the J call doubtful. This CDR3 contains 15 residues. Germline V gives CDR1 SGHDT, CDR2 YYEEEE.